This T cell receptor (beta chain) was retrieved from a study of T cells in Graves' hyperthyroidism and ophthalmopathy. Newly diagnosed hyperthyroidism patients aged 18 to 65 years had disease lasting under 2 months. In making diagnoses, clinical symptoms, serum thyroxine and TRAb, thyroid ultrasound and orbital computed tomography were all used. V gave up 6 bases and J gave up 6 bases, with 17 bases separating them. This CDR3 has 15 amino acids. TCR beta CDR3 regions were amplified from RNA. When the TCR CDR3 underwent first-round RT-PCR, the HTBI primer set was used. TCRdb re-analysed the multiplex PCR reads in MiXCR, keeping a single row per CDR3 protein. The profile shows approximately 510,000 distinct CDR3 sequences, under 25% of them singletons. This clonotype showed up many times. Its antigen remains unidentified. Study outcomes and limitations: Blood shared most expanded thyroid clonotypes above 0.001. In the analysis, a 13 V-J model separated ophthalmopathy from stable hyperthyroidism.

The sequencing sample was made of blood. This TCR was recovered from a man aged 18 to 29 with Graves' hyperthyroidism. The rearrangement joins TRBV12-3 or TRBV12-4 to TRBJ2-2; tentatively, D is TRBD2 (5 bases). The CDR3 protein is CASSPRASGAGELFF. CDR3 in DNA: TGTGCCAGCAGCCCGCGGGCCTCGGGCGCCGGGGAGCTGTTTTTT.